These 15 T cell receptor beta chains were sequenced from one sample in a study of regulatory T cells in long-lasting Graves disease. Time point described: persistent/refractory GD, antithyroid drugs over 5 years with positive TRAb. From RNA extracted from PBMCs, the TCR library was made. Both iRepertoire HTBI primers and Arm-PCR of CDR3 regions were used to build the TCR beta libraries. TCRdb re-analysed the multiplex PCR reads in MiXCR, keeping a single row per CDR3 protein. The sample consists of about 460,000 distinct CDR3 sequences, approximately 22% of them appearing once. Sequencing used peripheral blood mononuclear cells (PBMCs), obtained when the disease was refractory, from a patient treated with antithyroid drugs. These receptors all stem from a female donor with Graves disease.

This clonotype has at least ten counts. This rearrangement joins TRBV5-5 to TRBJ1-2; D is uncertain. From germline, CDR1 is SGHKS and CDR2 YYEKEE (reference sequence). V was cut by 1 base and J by 7 bases, with 11 bases left in between. This CDR3 has 13 residues. The CDR3 nucleotides read TGTGCCAGCAGCTTGACCACGGAGTCTGGCTACACCTTC. It encodes CASSLTTESGYTF.

The sample holds many counts of this clonotype. The V gene is TRBV20-1, the J gene TRBJ2-6; TRBD1 matches at 7 bases. V lost 2 bases and J lost 3; bases outside the gene matches: 4. The CDR3 totals 15 residues. Germline lookup yields CDR1 DFQATT and CDR2 SNEGSKA (reference sequence). CDR3: CSARHDRVGANVLTF. In DNA form, the CDR3 reads TGCAGTGCTAGACACGACAGGGTTGGGGCCAACGTCCTGACTTTC.

This clonotype was detected many times. This sequence joins TRBV28 and TRBJ1-6; TRBD1 might be the D (6 bases). V was clipped by 5 bases and J by 9 bases, with 17 bases between them. CDR1 and CDR2 from the germline V gene are MDHEN and SYDVKM. The CDR3 is 15 amino acids. The CDR3 DNA reads as TGTGCCAGCAGTCAGAATCAGGGGTGGCGTTCACCCCTCCACTTT. Translation gives CASSQNQGWRSPLHF.

Only a few counts were recorded for this clonotype. The chain carries TRBV20-1 and TRBJ1-6, with D maybe TRBD1 (6 bases). Germline-derived CDR1 and CDR2 are DFQATT and SNEGSKA (reference sequence). The ends were cut back, 0 bases at V and 7 bases at J, with 7 bases in the middle. There are 13 residues in the CDR3. The CDR3 reads CSARETGNSPLHF. The CDR3, as DNA: TGCAGTGCTAGAGAGACAGGCAATTCACCCCTCCACTTT.

The chain carries TRBV29-1 and TRBJ1-6, with 7 bases fitting TRBD1. The CDR3 length is 13 residues. The germline V gene encodes CDR1 SQVTM and CDR2 ANQGSEA. V lost 6 bases and J lost 6; bases outside the gene matches: 5. CDR3 bases: TGCAGCGTAGCGACAGGGCGTAATTCACCCCTCCACTTT. Its protein is CSVATGRNSPLHF.

This clonotype has just a few counts. The chain joins TRBV29-1 to TRBJ1-1, with a possible D match to TRBD1 (5 bases). The CDR3 has 17 residues. Germline V CDR1 and CDR2: SQVTM, ANQGSEA. V gave up 4 bases and J gave up 3 bases, with 24 bases separating them. CDR3 residues: CSVAPPLGGTGDTEAFF. The CDR3 nucleotides read TGCAGCGTTGCCCCCCCTTTAGGAGGGACGGGTGACACTGAAGCTTTCTTT. Drawing the rest from reference TRBV29-1 and TRBJ1-1, the complete variable domain is SAVISQKPSRDICQRGTSLTIQCQVDSQVTMMFWYRQQPGQSLTLIATANQGSEATYESGFVIDKFPISRPNLTFSTLTVSNMSPEDSSIYLCSVAPPLGGTGDTEAFFGQGTRLTVV.

The gene calls are TRBV11-2 and TRBJ2-1; the D is unclear. The CDR3 runs to 16 residues. CDR1 is SGHAT and CDR2 is FQNNGV in the germline V gene. V was clipped by 1 base and J by 3 bases, with 13 bases between them. The DNA for the CDR3 is TGTGCCAGCAGCTTAGGTAAGATAGCCAACTACAATGAGCAGTTCTTC. Translating it yields CASSLGKIANYNEQFF. Supplemented by reference TRBV11-2 and TRBJ2-1, the full variable domain reads EAGVAQSPRYKIIEKRQSVAFWCNPISGHATLYWYQQILGQGPKLLIQFQNNGVVDDSQLPKDRFSAERLKGVDSTLKIQPAKLEDSAVYLCASSLGKIANYNEQFFGPGTRLTVL.

The gene calls are TRBV28 and TRBJ1-1; 8 bases map to TRBD1. This CDR3 comprises 16 residues. From germline, CDR1 is MDHEN and CDR2 SYDVKM. The J segment lost 1 base and the V segment lost 4 bases, leaving 8 bases of the junction unmatched. The CDR3 protein is CASSYGQGSRNTEAFF. The CDR3 DNA sequence: TGTGCCAGCAGTTATGGACAGGGATCTCGGAACACTGAAGCTTTCTTT.

This clonotype appeared many times. The rearrangement joins TRBV14 to TRBJ1-1, with D perhaps matching TRBD1 (5 bases). Germline assignment: CDR1 SGHDN and CDR2 FVKESK. CDR3 length: 18 residues. V was pared by 1 base and J by 1 base, with 19 bases between. DNA for the CDR3: TGTGCCAGCAGCCAAGGGACTTACAGGTCCTTTGAGAACACTGAAGCTTTCTTT. It is translated as CASSQGTYRSFENTEAFF.

V usage is TRBV6-1 and J usage is TRBJ2-4; D may be TRBD1 (5 bases). The V gene lost 6 bases and the J gene lost 13 bases, with 16 bases spanning the gap. Per the germline V gene, CDR1 is MNHNS and CDR2 is SASEGT. The CDR3 is made up of 12 amino acids. The CDR3 nucleotides read TGTGCCAGCAGCGCCCCAGACAGAACCCAGTACTTC. Protein: CASSAPDRTQYF.

This clonotype was picked up many times. This rearrangement joins TRBV15 to TRBJ1-2; D is undetermined. Germline CDR1 and CDR2: LNHNV and YYDKDF (reference sequence). CDR3 length: 15 amino acids. Trimming took off 1 base at V and 4 bases at J, with 13 bases between the two ends. The CDR3, as DNA: TGTGCCACCAGCAGAGCCGACCCTGGGCCCTATGGCTACACCTTC. It encodes CATSRADPGPYGYTF.

The J gene is TRBJ2-7, the V gene TRBV30, with D possibly called TRBD1 or TRBD2 (5 bases each). Germline lookup yields CDR1 GTSNPN and CDR2 SVGIG (reference sequence). The CDR3 is 13 amino acids. V lost 1 base to trimming and J lost 7 bases, with 14 bases between them. This chain's CDR3 is CAWSAGIRGEQYF. CDR3 sequence (DNA): TGTGCCTGGAGTGCAGGGATTCGGGGAGAGCAGTACTTC.

This clonotype was observed many times. The V and J genes are TRBV7-2 and TRBJ2-4; 7 bases agree with TRBD1. The CDR3 is made up of 14 amino acids. The V segment lost 2 bases and the J segment 4 bases; nucleotides outside the gene matches: 2. The germline V gene has CDR1 SGHTA and CDR2 FQGNSA. CDR3: CASSLNRGKNIQYF. The DNA for the CDR3 is TGTGCCAGCAGCTTAAACAGGGGTAAAAACATTCAGTACTTC.

In this sample, this clonotype turned up many times. The rearrangement joins TRBV7-9 to TRBJ2-7; TRBD1 matches 8 bases. The CDR3 length is 14 residues. Germline V CDR1 and CDR2: SEHNR, FQNEAQ (reference sequence). Unmatched junction bases numbered 2, after V lost 4 bases and J lost 0 bases. The CDR3 DNA sequence: TGTGCCAGCAGCTGGACAGGGTACTCCTACGAGCAGTACTTC. Encoded protein: CASSWTGYSYEQYF. The whole variable domain, filled in from reference TRBV7-9 and TRBJ2-7, reads DTGVSQNPRHKITKRGQNVTFRCDPISEHNRLYWYRQTLGQGPEFLTYFQNEAQLEKSRLLSDRFSAERPKGSFSTLEIQRTEQGDSAMYLCASSWTGYSYEQYFGPGTRLTVT.

Notes on this clonotype: One base away lies a much larger clone, so this may be a sequencing read error. The chain employs TRBV6-2 or TRBV6-3 and TRBJ2-4; D unresolved. CDR1 MNHEY and CDR2 SVGEGT come from the germline V gene. V was pared by 3 bases and J by 3 bases, with 15 bases between. The CDR3 has 16 residues. The CDR3 DNA reads TGTGCCAGCAGTTATGGGTTCGGAAAAGACAAAAACATTCAGTACTTC. Translation: CASSYGFGKDKNIQYF.